Presented here are 22 T cell receptor beta chains from one specimen sequenced in a study of breast tumors, draining lymph nodes, adjacent tissues. Each CDR3 protein is one row after TCRdb ran MiXCR on the multiplex PCR reads. The sample has roughly 49,000 distinct CDR3 sequences, under 50% seen once; the top ten hold about 11%. Sequencing was carried out using breast tumor tissue. These TCRs come from a female donor with breast cancer. Some clones in this sample may be carry-over from other donors' samples.

This clonotype was counted at least ten times. The chain combines TRBV7-9 with TRBJ2-1, with 10 bases aligning to TRBD2. CDR1 and CDR2 (germline): SEHNR, FQNEAQ (reference sequence). V shed 4 bases, J shed 7 bases, and the junction held 7 bases outside the gene matches. The CDR3 covers 15 residues. CDR3 bases: TGTGCCAGCAGCTCCGGACTAGCGGTAACGAATGAGCAGTTCTTC. Its protein product is CASSSGLAVTNEQFF.

This clonotype has a single count. The rearrangement uses TRBV7-9 and TRBJ1-6; perhaps TRBD1 as D (5 bases). CDR3 length: 17 amino acids. CDR1 and CDR2 (germline): SEHNR, FQNEAQ (reference sequence). V was shortened by 0 bases and J by 8 bases, with 17 bases between the two germline ends. The DNA for the CDR3 is TGTGCCAGCAGCTTAGCGCTTGTCGGGCAGGGTGATTCACCCCTCCACTTT. It is translated as CASSLALVGQGDSPLHF.

This clonotype was detected many times. The chain couples TRBV7-9 to TRBJ2-7; weak D call: TRBD2 (5 bases). The germline V and J ends were trimmed by 4 bases and 5 bases, with 15 bases remaining between them. CDR3 length: 14 amino acids. Looked up from germline, CDR1 is SEHNR and CDR2 is FQNEAQ (reference sequence). CDR3 DNA sequence: TGTGCCAGCAGCTCAGACTATGTGCGCGACGAGCAGTACTTC. It translates to CASSSDYVRDEQYF.

This clonotype was counted ten times or more. The V call is TRBV4-2, the J call TRBJ2-7; D uncertain. Germline V gene sequence: CDR1 LGHNA, CDR2 YNFKEQ. This CDR3 is 14 amino acids long. The germline V and J ends were trimmed by 0 bases and 5 bases, with 11 bases remaining between them. DNA of the CDR3: TGTGCCAGCAGCCAAGATAGATCAGGCAACGAGCAGTACTTC. Protein: CASSQDRSGNEQYF.

On this clonotype: One end of the junction does not line up with germline, which may come from a read error. This chain links TRBV20-1 with TRBJ1-3; D may be TRBD1 (6 bases). The germline gives CDR1 DFQATT, CDR2 SNEGSKA (reference sequence). The CDR3 runs 18 residues. In DNA form, the CDR3 reads TGCAGTGCGAAAGACCCCGACTGGGGGGCACGGTCTGGAGACACCATATATTTT. Amino acids: CSAKDPDWGARSGDTIYF.

At least ten counts were recorded for this clonotype. V gene TRBV28 combines with J gene TRBJ1-4; TRBD1 agrees at 7 bases. CDR1 is MDHEN, CDR2 SYDVKM, per germline. The CDR3 sequence is 15 residues long. With 6 bases clipped from V and 7 bases from J, the junction kept 11 bases outside the gene matches. CDR3 DNA sequence: TGTGCCAGCAGATCTACGACAGGGCTAGGTGAAAAACTGTTTTTT. It codes for CASRSTTGLGEKLFF.

This clonotype was counted ten times or more. The chain is built from TRBV2 and TRBJ2-2, with TRBD2 matching over 10 bases. Germline CDR1 is SNHLY and CDR2 is FYNNEI. The CDR3 sequence is 14 residues long. The J segment lost 5 bases and the V segment lost 6 bases, leaving 3 bases of the junction unmatched. The CDR3 region has the DNA TGTGCCAGCAGAACGACTAGCGGGACCGGGGAGCTGTTTTTT. Residues: CASRTTSGTGELFF.

Ten or more counts support this clonotype. The CDR3 region has the DNA TGCAGTGCTAGCGGGAGGAACACCGGGGAGCTGTTTTTT. Translation: CSASGRNTGELFF. The chain is built from TRBV20-1 and TRBJ2-2; a weak D match, TRBD2 (6 bases). V was cut by 3 bases and J by 1 base, with 6 bases left in between. Germline V lookup: CDR1 DFQATT, CDR2 SNEGSKA (reference sequence). The CDR3 extends over 13 amino acids.

This clonotype was seen at least ten times. The rearrangement links TRBV6-6 to TRBJ1-6, with 9 bases identical to TRBD1. The germline V gene encodes CDR1 MNHNY and CDR2 SVGAGI (reference sequence). J gave up 0 bases and V 5 bases, and 14 bases lay outside the gene matches. This CDR3 is 20 amino acids long. CDR3 bases: TGTGCCAGCAGTCACCCGCTGGGGACAGGGCCGAGCTCCTATAATTCACCCCTCCACTTT. Its translation is CASSHPLGTGPSSYNSPLHF.

This clonotype was detected only once. CDR3 DNA: TGTGCCAGCAATGGAGCGGGAGAAGGAGGCGGGGAGCTGTTTTTT. It codes for CASNGAGEGGGELFF. The rearrangement uses TRBV2 and TRBJ2-2, with 8 bases aligning to TRBD2. Trimming cost V 7 bases and J 7 bases; bases outside gene matches: 11. This CDR3 is 15 amino acids long. CDR1 is SNHLY, CDR2 FYNNEI, per germline.

This clonotype was found a few times. Being one base from a much bigger clone, this may be a read error. The chain has TRBV6-1 and TRBJ2-5; D unclear. Germline-derived CDR1 and CDR2 are MNHNS and SASEGT. This CDR3 has 10 residues. CDR3 residues: CASRLETQCF. The CDR3, as DNA: TGTGCCAGCAGGCTCGAGACCCAGTGCTTC.

This chain connects TRBV20-1 to TRBJ1-1; possibly TRBD1 for D (5 bases). Germline lookup yields CDR1 DFQATT and CDR2 SNEGSKA (reference sequence). The CDR3 length is 16 residues. Deletions cut 0 bases from V and 3 bases from J, with 17 bases between. The CDR3 sequence is CSAREVKRLGDTEAFF. The DNA of the CDR3 is TGCAGTGCTAGAGAAGTTAAACGCCTGGGGGACACTGAAGCTTTCTTT.

The chain combines TRBV29-1 with TRBJ2-3, with D perhaps TRBD1 (6 bases). The CDR3 contains 14 residues. Germline values: CDR1 SQVTM, CDR2 ANQGSEA. V lost 4 bases to trimming and J lost 0 bases, with 11 bases between them. The CDR3 loop reads CSVAGTSSTDTQYF. The CDR3 DNA reads as TGCAGCGTTGCGGGGACATCTAGCACAGATACGCAGTATTTT.

This clonotype occurred many times. V and J are TRBV12-5 and TRBJ2-2; 9 nucleotides agree with TRBD2. Trimming took 6 bases from V and 1 from J; bases not matched to a gene: 9. This CDR3 is 17 amino acids long. CDR1 is LGHNT, CDR2 FRNRAP, per germline. The CDR3: CASGRGSSGENTGELFF. CDR3 DNA: TGTGCTAGTGGCCGGGGGTCTAGCGGGGAGAACACCGGGGAGCTGTTTTTT. Combining the CDR3 with reference TRBV12-5 and TRBJ2-2 gives the whole variable domain DARVTQTPRHKVTEMGQEVTMRCQPILGHNTVFWYRQTMMQGLELLAYFRNRAPLDDSGMPKDRFSAEMPDATLATLKIQPSEPRDSAVYFCASGRGSSGENTGELFFGEGSRLTVL.

For this clonotype: This sequence may be a read error, since a much larger clone differs from it by one base. The gene calls are TRBV6-5 and TRBJ2-3; the match to TRBD2 covers 10 bases. The germline CDR1 and CDR2 sequences are MNHEY and SVGAGI. The CDR3 loop spans 12 amino acids. CDR3 amino acids: CVSSQSGRGQYF. In DNA form, the CDR3 reads TGTGTCAGCAGTCAGAGCGGGAGGGGGCAGTATTTT.

Many counts were recorded for this clonotype. The rearrangement uses TRBV4-1 and TRBJ2-2; 7 nucleotides line up with TRBD1. The length of the CDR3 is 16 residues. CDR1 is MGHRA and CDR2 is YSYEKL in the germline V gene. V lost 4 bases and J lost 8; bases outside the gene matches: 13. CDR3 amino acids: CASSPRTGPYGGELFF. The CDR3 region has the DNA TGCGCCAGCAGCCCTCGGACAGGACCATACGGGGGGGAGCTGTTTTTT.

V gene TRBV19 combines with J gene TRBJ2-5; 12 bases match TRBD2. This CDR3 is built from 16 residues. CDR1 is LNHDA, CDR2 SQIVND, per germline (reference sequence). Trimming cost V 6 bases and J 1 base; bases outside gene matches: 6. CDR3 nucleotides: TGTGCCAGTAGCTTAGGACTAGCGGGACTCCAAGAGACCCAGTACTTC. This encodes CASSLGLAGLQETQYF.

V gene TRBV9 combines with J gene TRBJ2-7; TRBD2 aligns across 7 bases. Germline CDR1 reads SGDLS; CDR2 reads YYNGEE. The CDR3 has 14 residues. Trimming removed 2 bases from V and 0 bases from J; junction bases left unmatched: 2. The CDR3: CASSVGGVSYEQYF. The CDR3 DNA sequence: TGTGCCAGCAGCGTTGGGGGGGTCTCCTACGAGCAGTACTTC.

This clonotype was counted at least ten times. The chain uses TRBV20-1 and TRBJ2-7; 7 bases fit TRBD1. Germline loops: CDR1 DFQATT, CDR2 SNEGSKA (reference sequence). The CDR3 length is 18 residues. V dropped 3 bases and J dropped 6; count of bases not matched to a gene: 23. CDR3 sequence: CSARDYPGQSTKGGEQYF. CDR3 in DNA: TGCAGTGCTAGGGATTACCCGGGACAGTCTACGAAGGGTGGCGAGCAGTACTTC.

Only a few counts were recorded for this clonotype. At one end the junction does not follow the germline gene, possibly because of a read error. The chain couples TRBV9 to TRBJ2-1, with a possible D match to TRBD2 (6 bases). Germline V gene data show CDR1 as SGDLS and CDR2 as YYNGEE. This CDR3 has 17 residues. The chain's CDR3 is CASSPGVGLLSYTEQFF. For the CDR3, the DNA is TGTGCCAGCAGCCCCGGGGTGGGACTTCTTTCCTACACTGAGCAGTTCTTC.

V is TRBV10-1 and J is TRBJ2-2; D could derive from TRBD1 or TRBD2 (5 bases each). This CDR3 is built from 12 residues. Germline V gene sequence: CDR1 WNHNN, CDR2 SYGVQD (reference sequence). Trimming pared 9 bases from V and 7 bases from J, leaving 12 bases between. CDR3 region: CARRGTFGELFF. In DNA, the CDR3 is TGCGCCAGGCGTGGGACCTTCGGGGAGCTGTTTTTT.

The chain recombines TRBV5-1 with TRBJ1-5; a weak D match, TRBD1 (5 bases). The V end lost 3 bases, the J end lost 6 bases, and 10 bases lay between the germline ends. The germline CDR1 and CDR2 sequences are SGHRS and YFSETQ. The CDR3 covers 13 residues. The CDR3 sequence is CASSSGTGQPQHF. Here the CDR3 DNA reads TGCGCCAGCAGCTCAGGGACGGGTCAGCCCCAGCATTTT.